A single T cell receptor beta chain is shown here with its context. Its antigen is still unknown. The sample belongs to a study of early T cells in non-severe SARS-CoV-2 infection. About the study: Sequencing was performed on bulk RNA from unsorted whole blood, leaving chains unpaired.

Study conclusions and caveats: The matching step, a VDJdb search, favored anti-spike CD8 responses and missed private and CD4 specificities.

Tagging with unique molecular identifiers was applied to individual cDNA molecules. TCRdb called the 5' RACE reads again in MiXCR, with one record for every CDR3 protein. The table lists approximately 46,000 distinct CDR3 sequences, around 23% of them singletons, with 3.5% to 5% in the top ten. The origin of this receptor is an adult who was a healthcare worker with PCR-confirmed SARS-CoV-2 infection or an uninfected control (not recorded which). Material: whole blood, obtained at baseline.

CDR3 DNA: TGTGCCAGCAGTGACTATGGCTACACCTTC. This sequence encodes CASSDYGYTF. V usage is TRBV6-2 or TRBV6-3 and J usage is TRBJ1-2; D remains ambiguous. V was trimmed by 5 bases and J by 3 bases, leaving 1 base between them. Germline values: CDR1 MNHEY, CDR2 SVGEGT. This CDR3 has 10 residues.